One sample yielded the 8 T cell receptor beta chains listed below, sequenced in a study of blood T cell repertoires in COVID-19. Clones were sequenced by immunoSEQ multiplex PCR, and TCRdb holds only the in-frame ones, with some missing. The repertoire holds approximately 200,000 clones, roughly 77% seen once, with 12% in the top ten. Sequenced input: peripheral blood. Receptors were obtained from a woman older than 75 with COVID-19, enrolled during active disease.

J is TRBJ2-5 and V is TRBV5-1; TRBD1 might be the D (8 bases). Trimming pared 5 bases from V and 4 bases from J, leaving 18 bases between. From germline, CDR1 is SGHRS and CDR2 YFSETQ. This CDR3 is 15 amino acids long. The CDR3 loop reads CASRQGGLSTETQYF. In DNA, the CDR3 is TGCGCCAGCAGACAGGGGGGGCTAAGCACAGAGACCCAGTACTTC. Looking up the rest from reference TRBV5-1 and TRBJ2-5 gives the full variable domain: KAGVTQTPRYLIKTRGQQVTLSCSPISGHRSVSWYQQTPGQGLQFLFEYFSETQRNKGNFPGRFSGRQFSNSRSEMNVSTLELGDSALYLCASRQGGLSTETQYFGPGTRLLVL.

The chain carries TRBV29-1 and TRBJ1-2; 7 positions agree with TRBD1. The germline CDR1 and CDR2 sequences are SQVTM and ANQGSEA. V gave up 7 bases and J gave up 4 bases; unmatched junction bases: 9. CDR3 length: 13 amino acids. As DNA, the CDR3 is TGCAGCGCCAGACAGGGCAGCCGCTATGGCTACACCTTC. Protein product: CSARQGSRYGYTF.

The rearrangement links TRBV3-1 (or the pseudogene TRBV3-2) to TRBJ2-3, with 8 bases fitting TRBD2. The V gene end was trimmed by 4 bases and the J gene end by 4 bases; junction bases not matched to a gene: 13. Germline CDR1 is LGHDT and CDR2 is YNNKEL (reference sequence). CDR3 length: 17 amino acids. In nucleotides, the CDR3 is TGTGCCAGCAGCCCTAGCGGTGCGGGGGGCCGATCAGATACGCAGTATTTT. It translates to CASSPSGAGGRSDTQYF.

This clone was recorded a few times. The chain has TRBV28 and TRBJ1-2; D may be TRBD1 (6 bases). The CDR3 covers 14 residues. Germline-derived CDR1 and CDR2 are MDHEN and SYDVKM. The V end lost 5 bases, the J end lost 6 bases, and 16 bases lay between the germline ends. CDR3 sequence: CASSTLTGNNGYTF. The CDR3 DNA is TGTGCCAGCAGTACACTGACAGGAAACAATGGCTACACCTTC.

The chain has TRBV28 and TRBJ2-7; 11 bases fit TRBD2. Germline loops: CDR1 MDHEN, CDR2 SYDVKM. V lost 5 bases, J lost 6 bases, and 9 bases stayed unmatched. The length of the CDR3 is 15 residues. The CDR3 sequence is CASSPFTSGSGEQYF. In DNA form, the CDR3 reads TGTGCCAGCAGTCCATTTACTAGCGGGAGCGGCGAGCAGTACTTC.

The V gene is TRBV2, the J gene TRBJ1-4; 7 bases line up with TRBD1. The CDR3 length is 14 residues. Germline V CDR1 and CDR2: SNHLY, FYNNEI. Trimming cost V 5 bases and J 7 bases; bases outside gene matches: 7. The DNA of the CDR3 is TGTGCCAGCAGTACCTACAGGGGTCCTGAAAAACTGTTTTTT. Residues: CASSTYRGPEKLFF. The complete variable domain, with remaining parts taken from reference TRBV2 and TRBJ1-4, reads EPEVTQTPSHQVTQMGQEVILRCVPISNHLYFYWYRQILGQKVEFLVSFYNNEISEKSEIFDDQFSVERPDGSNFTLKIRSTKLEDSAMYFCASSTYRGPEKLFFGSGTQLSVL.

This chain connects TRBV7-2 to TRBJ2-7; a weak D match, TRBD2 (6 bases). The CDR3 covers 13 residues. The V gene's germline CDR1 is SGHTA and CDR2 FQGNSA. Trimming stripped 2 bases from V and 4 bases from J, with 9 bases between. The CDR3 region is CASSLFGLYEQYF. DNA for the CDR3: TGTGCCAGCAGCTTATTCGGACTATACGAGCAGTACTTC.

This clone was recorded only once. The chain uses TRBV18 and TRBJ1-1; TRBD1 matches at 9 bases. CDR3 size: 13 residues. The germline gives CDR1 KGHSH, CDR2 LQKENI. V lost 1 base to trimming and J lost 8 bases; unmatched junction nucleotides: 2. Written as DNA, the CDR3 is TGTGCCAGCTCACCACGGGACAGGGCCGAAGCTTTCTTT. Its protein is CASSPRDRAEAFF.